These 23 T cell receptor beta chains originate from one sample sequenced in a study of blood T cell repertoires in COVID-19. Sequenced by immunoSEQ multiplex PCR; TCRdb stores in-frame clones only, minus some. The sample has some 50,000 clones, more than 65% seen once. Sequencing used peripheral blood. These TCRs come from a human donor in a cohort sampled during active COVID-19.

The chain uses TRBV9 and TRBJ1-1; D ambiguous. V was trimmed by 0 bases and J by 3 bases, leaving 9 bases between them. Germline V gene lookup returns CDR1 SGDLS and CDR2 YYNGEE. The CDR3 is 14 amino acids. Here the CDR3 DNA reads TGTGCCAGCAGCGTAGGAGCTGAGGACACTGAAGCTTTCTTT. Translating gives CASSVGAEDTEAFF.

The V and J genes are TRBV6-5 and TRBJ2-1; D is undetermined. From germline, CDR1 is MNHEY and CDR2 SVGAGI. V lost 5 bases and J 2 bases, leaving 13 bases between the germline ends. The CDR3 consists of 15 residues. CDR3 nucleotides: TGTGCCAGCAGTCAGATACCGCCAACCTACAATGAGCAGTTCTTC. It specifies CASSQIPPTYNEQFF.

The V call is TRBV4-2, the J call TRBJ1-2; D is possibly TRBD1 (5 bases). Between the trimmed V and J ends, which lost 0 bases and 2 bases, there was a span of 16 bases. The CDR3 extends over 17 amino acids. Germline V gene data show CDR1 as LGHNA and CDR2 as YNFKEQ. The CDR3 DNA reads TGTGCCAGCAGCCAAGATTGGTGGTGGCAGGGCAACTATGGCTACACCTTC. This gives the protein CASSQDWWWQGNYGYTF.

The J gene is TRBJ2-7, the V gene TRBV15, with D possibly TRBD2 on 5 matching bases. The CDR3 runs 16 residues. V lost 0 bases and J lost 3, with 15 bases in between. CDR1 is LNHNV and CDR2 is YYDKDF in the germline V gene (reference sequence). The CDR3 is CATSRDRGFLLYEQYF. The DNA of the CDR3 is TGTGCCACCAGCAGAGATCGAGGGTTTTTACTCTACGAGCAGTACTTC.

V usage is TRBV5-1 and J usage is TRBJ1-2; the match to TRBD1 covers 8 bases. The CDR3 contains 14 residues. Losses at the gene ends were 1 base for V and 8 bases for J; bases not matched to a gene: 7. Germline CDR1 reads SGHRS; CDR2 reads YFSETQ. The chain's CDR3 is CASSLFGQGEGYTF. The CDR3 DNA is TGCGCCAGCAGCTTGTTCGGACAGGGCGAAGGCTACACCTTC.

This chain links TRBV7-6 with TRBJ2-7; weak D call: TRBD2 (5 bases). CDR3 size: 12 residues. With 3 bases removed from V and 5 bases from J, the gap between germline ends came to 8 bases. Germline CDR1 SGHVS, CDR2 FNYEAQ. This CDR3 reads CASSFNGDEQYF. The CDR3 DNA reads TGTGCCAGCAGCTTCAACGGGGACGAGCAGTACTTC.

V and J are TRBV5-1 and TRBJ2-3, with D possibly TRBD1 on 6 matching bases. There are 15 residues in the CDR3. Germline values: CDR1 SGHRS, CDR2 YFSETQ. V gave up 4 bases and J gave up 6 bases, with 18 bases separating them. Here the CDR3 reads CASSPGQGSLDTQYF. CDR3 bases: TGCGCCAGCAGCCCGGGACAAGGGAGTTTGGATACGCAGTATTTT.

The V gene is TRBV19, the J gene TRBJ2-1, with D perhaps TRBD1 (6 bases). Germline CDR1 and CDR2: LNHDA and SQIVND (reference sequence). The CDR3 spans 16 residues. The V end lost 6 bases, the J end lost 0 bases, and 15 bases lay between the germline ends. CDR3 loop: CASRRRQAGSYNEQFF. The CDR3 bases are TGTGCCAGTAGACGAAGACAGGCCGGCTCCTACAATGAGCAGTTCTTC.

The chain couples TRBV5-1 to TRBJ2-5; TRBD2 matches 8 bases. CDR1 and CDR2 from the germline V gene are SGHRS and YFSETQ. The length of the CDR3 is 16 residues. V was clipped by 3 bases and J by 4 bases; unmatched bases: 11. In DNA form, the CDR3 reads TGCGCCAGCAGCTCCTCCGGGACTAGTGGCGGAGAGACCCAGTACTTC. Its protein product is CASSSSGTSGGETQYF. Variable domain in full (rest from reference TRBV5-1 and TRBJ2-5): KAGVTQTPRYLIKTRGQQVTLSCSPISGHRSVSWYQQTPGQGLQFLFEYFSETQRNKGNFPGRFSGRQFSNSRSEMNVSTLELGDSALYLCASSSSGTSGGETQYFGPGTRLLVL.

The chain links TRBV10-3 to TRBJ1-1; D is possibly TRBD1 (5 bases). V lost 4 bases and J 0 bases, leaving 12 bases between the germline ends. There are 15 residues in the CDR3. Germline-derived CDR1 and CDR2 are ENHRY and SYGVKD. The CDR3 loop is CAISAGEGMNTEAFF. CDR3 nucleotide sequence: TGTGCCATCAGTGCGGGGGAGGGCATGAACACTGAAGCTTTCTTT.

J is TRBJ2-7 and V is TRBV4-2; TRBD1 aligns across 8 bases. The germline CDR1 and CDR2 sequences are LGHNA and YNFKEQ. After removal of 0 bases from V and 3 bases from J, the junction contained 4 bases not matched to a gene. The CDR3 consists of 15 residues. CDR3 nucleotides: TGTGCCAGCAGCCAAGATCGACAGGGGTTCTACGAGCAGTACTTC. Amino acids: CASSQDRQGFYEQYF.

The chain joins TRBV5-5 to TRBJ2-7, with 11 bases fitting TRBD2. The CDR3 is 14 residues long. In germline, CDR1 is SGHKS, CDR2 YYEKEE (reference sequence). Trimming took 2 bases from V and 5 from J; bases not matched to a gene: 3. CDR3 nucleotides: TGTGCCAGCAGCTTCCTAGCGGGAGGTGACGAGCAGTACTTC. Its protein is CASSFLAGGDEQYF.

This chain uses TRBV24-1 with TRBJ1-2, with 7 bases lining up with TRBD1. V shed 7 bases and J 7 bases; nucleotides not matched to a gene: 17. Germline CDR1 is KGHDR and CDR2 is SFDVKD. This CDR3 spans 16 amino acids. Here the CDR3 reads CATSPGQPVSSGGYTF. The DNA of the CDR3 is TGTGCCACCAGCCCGGGACAGCCAGTGTCCAGCGGTGGCTACACCTTC.

The chain links TRBV7-8 to TRBJ2-1, with D perhaps matching TRBD1 (6 bases). Germline loops: CDR1 SGHVS, CDR2 FQNEAQ. Between the trimmed V and J ends, which lost 5 bases and 4 bases, there was a span of 18 bases. The CDR3 is made up of 16 amino acids. Here the CDR3 reads CASSLRLGQSYNEQFF. In nucleotides, the CDR3 is TGTGCCAGCAGCCTTAGGCTCGGACAGAGTTACAATGAGCAGTTCTTC.

The gene calls are TRBV9 and TRBJ2-2; TRBD2 agrees at 8 bases. With 1 base clipped from V and 6 bases from J, the junction kept 5 bases outside the gene matches. Per the germline V gene, CDR1 is SGDLS and CDR2 is YYNGEE. This CDR3 has 15 residues. CDR3 loop: CASSVSGRGAGELFF. DNA of the CDR3: TGTGCCAGCAGCGTAAGCGGGAGAGGCGCCGGGGAGCTGTTTTTT.

The chain couples TRBV4-2 to TRBJ2-3; 16 bases are a match to TRBD2. The CDR3 is made up of 17 amino acids. Per germline, CDR1 LGHNA and CDR2 YNFKEQ. With 4 bases clipped from V and 6 bases from J, the junction kept 7 bases outside the gene matches. CDR3 DNA: TGTGCCAGCAGCCGGGGACTAGCGGGAGGGCCGGAGGATACGCAGTATTTT. Protein sequence: CASSRGLAGGPEDTQYF.

The V and J genes are TRBV5-6 and TRBJ1-1; TRBD1 aligns across 7 bases. Germline CDR1 reads SGHDT; CDR2 reads YYEEEE. This CDR3 spans 13 amino acids. V lost 0 bases, J lost 6 bases, and 2 bases stayed unmatched. The CDR3 reads CASSLVGQAEAFF. Written as DNA, the CDR3 is TGTGCCAGCAGCTTGGTCGGACAGGCTGAAGCTTTCTTT.

The chain joins TRBV5-1 to TRBJ1-5; D not certain. Trimming removed 4 bases at V and 2 bases at J, with 10 bases between. The CDR3 runs to 14 residues. The germline CDR1 and CDR2 sequences are SGHRS and YFSETQ. CDR3: CASSTMGGNQPQHF. CDR3 coding DNA: TGCGCCAGCAGCACCATGGGCGGCAATCAGCCCCAGCATTTT.

The chain is built from TRBV19 and TRBJ1-1; TRBD1 matches 7 bases. From germline, CDR1 is LNHDA and CDR2 SQIVND (reference sequence). V trimming: 6 bases; J trimming: 1 base; junction bases outside the gene matches: 5. This CDR3 contains 14 residues. CDR3 coding DNA: TGTGCCAGTAGCCCCAGACAGGGGAACACTGAAGCTTTCTTT. Protein product: CASSPRQGNTEAFF.

V is TRBV24-1 and J is TRBJ1-2; D possibly corresponds to TRBD1 (6 bases). This CDR3 region has 15 residues. V shed 4 bases and J shed 2 bases, with 13 bases lying between them. Germline loops: CDR1 KGHDR, CDR2 SFDVKD. CDR3 DNA sequence: TGTGCCACCAGTGACCCTAAACAGGGAAACTATGGCTACACCTTC. It translates to CATSDPKQGNYGYTF.

This clone qualifies as medium-sized (0.01 to 0.1%). The chain couples TRBV5-1 to TRBJ1-1; D is unresolved. V lost 4 bases, J lost 3 bases, and 10 bases lay in between. This CDR3 spans 13 amino acids. From germline, CDR1 is SGHRS and CDR2 YFSETQ. The chain's CDR3 is CASSHKLDTEAFF. The DNA for the CDR3 is TGCGCCAGCAGCCACAAATTGGACACTGAAGCTTTCTTT.

This chain uses TRBV28 with TRBJ2-3, with 11 bases fitting TRBD2. CDR1 is MDHEN and CDR2 is SYDVKM in the germline V gene. The CDR3 is 17 amino acids. Germline trimming cut 6 bases from V and 1 base from J; bases unmatched to any gene: 9. The DNA for the CDR3 is TGTGCCAGCAGCTCACTTGCTAGCGGGAGGCGCACAGATACGCAGTATTTT. Its protein product is CASSSLASGRRTDTQYF.

This clone was seen only once. The rearrangement links TRBV2 to TRBJ2-7, with 12 bases identical to TRBD1. CDR1 is SNHLY, CDR2 FYNNEI, per germline. V was clipped by 10 bases and J by 2 bases; unmatched bases: 9. This CDR3 spans 15 amino acids. In DNA, the CDR3 is TGTGCCACCGGGACAGGGGGCGCAATGGCCTACGAGCAGTACTTC. Encoded protein: CATGTGGAMAYEQYF.